A single sample gave rise to the 2 T cell receptor beta chains below, sequenced in a study of monozygotic twins with cystic fibrosis. TCRdb's copy holds only in-frame clones and misses some; the assay was immunoSEQ multiplex PCR. The table includes 30,000 to 35,000 clones, under 70% detected once. Specimen: blood. The receptor set was obtained from a girl aged 10 to 17 with cystic fibrosis.

This clone was counted a single time. The V gene is TRBV6-5, the J gene TRBJ2-3; either TRBD1 or TRBD2 may supply D (6 bases each). Germline CDR1 reads MNHEY; CDR2 reads SVGAGI. CDR3 size: 16 residues. Trimming removed 2 bases at V and 0 bases at J, with 12 bases between. CDR3 nucleotides: TGTGCCAGCAGTTACGGAGGGACAACTAGCACAGATACGCAGTATTTT. Protein: CASSYGGTTSTDTQYF.

DNA for the CDR3: TGCAGCGTTGAACCGACAGGGGCGAACACTGAAGCTTTCTTT. This sequence encodes CSVEPTGANTEAFF. The chain recombines TRBV29-1 with TRBJ1-1, with TRBD1 identical over 8 bases. Germline V CDR1 and CDR2: SQVTM, ANQGSEA. The CDR3 runs 14 residues. Unmatched junction bases numbered 3, after V lost 2 bases and J lost 1 base.